The 14 T cell receptor beta chains below come from one sample, sequenced in a study of T cells in Graves' hyperthyroidism and ophthalmopathy. From RNA transcripts, TCR beta CDR3 regions were amplified. When the TCR CDR3 underwent first-round RT-PCR, the HTBI primer set was used. TCRdb recomputed calls from the multiplex PCR reads with MiXCR, one row per CDR3 protein. The table has fewer than 450,000 distinct CDR3 sequences, around 18% seen once; the top ten hold 40%. The specimen sequenced was blood. The receptors stem from a man aged 18 to 29 with Graves' ophthalmopathy.

This clonotype was counted ten times or more. The chain couples TRBV27 to TRBJ1-1, with D perhaps TRBD1 (6 bases). This CDR3 spans 13 amino acids. V lost 5 bases and J lost 5, with 12 bases in between. Looked up from germline, CDR1 is MNHEY and CDR2 is SMNVEV (reference sequence). CDR3 loop: CASSVYRETEAFF. CDR3 DNA sequence: TGTGCCAGCAGTGTTTACAGGGAAACTGAAGCTTTCTTT.

This clonotype was observed a handful of times. The chain uses TRBV28 and TRBJ1-2, with unresolved D. The CDR3 has 14 residues. V was shortened by 3 bases and J by 7 bases, with 15 bases between the two germline ends. CDR1 and CDR2 from the germline V gene are MDHEN and SYDVKM. CDR3 sequence: CASSFNGGRGGYTF. DNA of the CDR3: TGTGCCAGCAGTTTTAACGGTGGCCGCGGTGGCTACACCTTC.

This clonotype was detected many times. This chain uses TRBV2 with TRBJ2-7; D is possibly TRBD1 (5 bases). V lost 2 bases, J lost 6 bases, and 8 bases lay in between. The CDR3 runs to 12 residues. Germline V lookup: CDR1 SNHLY, CDR2 FYNNEI. The CDR3 coding sequence is TGTGCCAGCAGTGAATCCAGGGTCGAGCAGTACTTC. Its protein product is CASSESRVEQYF.

The chain has TRBV20-1 and TRBJ2-1; TRBD2 matches at 11 bases. Trimming took 4 bases from V and 5 from J; bases not matched to a gene: 7. This CDR3 spans 15 amino acids. Germline assignment: CDR1 DFQATT and CDR2 SNEGSKA (reference sequence). The CDR3 spells CSATSTSGVHNEQFF. The CDR3 DNA is TGCAGTGCTACATCGACTAGCGGGGTCCACAATGAGCAGTTCTTC.

This clonotype was picked up many times. This sequence joins TRBV5-1 and TRBJ1-1; TRBD1 matches 7 bases. CDR1 is SGHRS, CDR2 YFSETQ, per germline. The CDR3 covers 14 residues. V shed 3 bases, J shed 4 bases, and the junction held 6 bases outside the gene matches. The DNA of the CDR3 is TGCGCCAGCAGCTCCCAACAGGGGCCCACTGAAGCTTTCTTT. This translates into CASSSQQGPTEAFF.

As to this clonotype: This sequence may be a read error, since a much larger clone differs from it by one base. This chain connects TRBV11-1 to TRBJ1-6; D ambiguous. The CDR3 sequence is 13 residues long. Germline assignment: CDR1 SGHAT and CDR2 FQDESV (reference sequence). The CDR3, as DNA: TGTGCCAACAGCTTCTTGGGAGAATCACCCCTCCACTTT. Its protein is CANSFLGESPLHF.

As for this clonotype: A much larger clone differs from this one at a single base, so this may be a read error. This chain connects TRBV5-1 to TRBJ2-7; TRBD2 might be the D (5 bases). There are 14 residues in the CDR3. Germline V gene data show CDR1 as SGHRS and CDR2 as YFSETQ. The ends were cut back, 3 bases at V and 5 bases at J, with 15 bases in the middle. The CDR3 nucleotides read TGCGCCAGCAGCTCTCGGACTGGCGGCGACGAGCAGTACTTC. Translating gives CASSSRTGGDEQYF. Filled out from reference TRBV5-1 and TRBJ2-7, the complete variable domain reads KAGVTQTPRYLIKTRGQQVTLSCSPISGHRSVSWYQQTPGQGLQFLFEYFSETQRNKGNFPGRFSGRQFSNSRSEMNVSTLELGDSALYLCASSSRTGGDEQYFGPGTRLTVT.

This clonotype has ten or more counts. The chain is built from TRBV28 and TRBJ2-2, with D uncertain. CDR1 is MDHEN, CDR2 SYDVKM, per germline. CDR3 length equals 14 residues. V dropped 9 bases and J dropped 3 bases, with 14 bases sitting between them. The CDR3 loop is CASNSPDYTGELFF. The CDR3, as DNA: TGTGCCAGTAACTCGCCCGATTACACCGGGGAGCTGTTTTTT.

This clonotype was counted between two and nine times. The chain joins TRBV5-1 to TRBJ2-2; 9 bases map to TRBD1. Germline trimming cut 0 bases from V and 6 bases from J; bases unmatched to any gene: 0. Germline CDR1 SGHRS, CDR2 YFSETQ. The CDR3 spans 14 residues. CDR3 loop: CASSLGDRAGELFF. The CDR3 coding sequence is TGCGCCAGCAGCTTGGGGGACAGGGCCGGGGAGCTGTTTTTT.

This clonotype was seen a handful of times. The chain has TRBV27 and TRBJ1-3, with D possibly being TRBD1 (5 bases). Looked up from germline, CDR1 is MNHEY and CDR2 is SMNVEV (reference sequence). Trimming removed 5 bases at V and 2 bases at J, with 16 bases between. This CDR3 region has 16 residues. CDR3 region: CASSGGGRVAGNTIYF. The DNA of the CDR3 is TGTGCCAGCAGTGGGGGAGGCAGGGTCGCTGGAAACACCATATATTTT.

This clonotype was seen more than once but under ten times. The junction departs from germline at one end; a sequencing error may be responsible. This rearrangement joins TRBV11-2 to TRBJ1-5; D perhaps matches TRBD1 (5 bases). Germline loops: CDR1 SGHAT, CDR2 FQNNGV. The CDR3 consists of 14 residues. The CDR3 sequence: CASSRGEEGQPQHF. DNA for the CDR3: TGCGCCAGCAGCCGGGGGGAGGAGGGTCAGCCCCAGCATTTT.

The genes are TRBV9 and TRBJ2-5; D is uncertain. Trimming pared 0 bases from V and 5 bases from J, leaving 14 bases between. Looked up from germline, CDR1 is SGDLS and CDR2 is YYNGEE. The CDR3 is 15 amino acids. CDR3 in DNA: TGTGCCAGCAGCGTAGTGGGGAACCTGGGGGAGACCCAGTACTTC. Its translation is CASSVVGNLGETQYF.

There are a few counts of this clonotype. The genes are TRBV20-1 and TRBJ2-3; 11 bases line up with TRBD2. Germline V gene sequence: CDR1 DFQATT, CDR2 SNEGSKA (reference sequence). The ends lost 3 bases at V and 3 bases at J; junction bases unmatched: 8. CDR3 size: 16 residues. CDR3 coding DNA: TGCAGTGCTAGGCCTAGCGGGGGGTTTAGGACAGATACGCAGTATTTT. Protein product: CSARPSGGFRTDTQYF.

This clonotype was counted between two and nine times. The rearrangement uses TRBV15 and TRBJ1-4, with D hard to call. Germline CDR1 and CDR2: LNHNV and YYDKDF (reference sequence). CDR3 length equals 17 residues. Trimming removed 1 base from V and 4 bases from J, with 16 bases in between. CDR3 bases: TGTGCCACCAGCAGAGGTGGACTGCCATCAATTAATGAAAAACTGTTTTTT. Its protein product is CATSRGGLPSINEKLFF.